These T cell receptor beta chains were read from a single sample in a study of tissue T cells after allogeneic stem cell transplantation. Profiling relied on immunoSEQ multiplex PCR, and the TCRdb table lists in-frame clones only, not all of them. This table holds 200 to 250 clones, 50% to 70% found once. The sequences come from heart tissue, collected at autopsy. The receptors come from a female patient aged 40 to 75 with steroid-refractory graft-versus-host disease after an allogeneic stem cell transplant. Some T cells may be the graft donor's. Each CDR3 is given with its conserved first and last residue. The D gene is left open where the match is weak. Size is omitted from some rows. Given values are once, few, many or a class for expanded clones.

>NA|TRBJ1-5|hyperexpanded|TRBV6-1
CASSELRDYSNQPQHF
TGTGCCAGCAGTGAATTGCGGGATTATAGCAATCAGCCCCAGCATTTT
>TRBD1|TRBJ1-2|NA|TRBV29-1
CSVRTGSNGYTF
TGCAGCGTCCGGACAGGGTCCAATGGCTACACCTTC
>NA|TRBJ1-2|few|TRBV30
CAWSVHSVNYGYTF
TGTGCCTGGAGTGTCCATTCGGTGAACTATGGCTACACCTTC
>NA|TRBJ2-1|NA|TRBV2
CASTKWAYNEQFF
TGTGCCAGCACCAAGTGGGCCTACAATGAGCAGTTCTTC
>NA|TRBJ2-7|NA|TRBV18
CASSPGGQGLYEQYF
TGTGCCAGCTCACCGGGGGGGCAGGGGCTCTACGAGCAGTACTTC
>NA|TRBJ2-5|NA|TRBV5-1
CASSLGTWGETQYF
TGCGCCAGCAGCTTGGGGACTTGGGGTGAGACCCAGTACTTC
>NA|TRBJ2-1|NA|TRBV10-1
CASSDGGSPFF
TGCGCCAGCAGTGACGGAGGGAGCCCGTTCTTC
>TRBD2|TRBJ2-5|NA|TRBV10-1
CASSGGGYQETQYF
TGCGCCAGCAGTGGGGGAGGGTATCAAGAGACCCAGTACTTC
>NA|TRBJ1-2|NA|TRBV12-5
CASGLVPGARGYTF
TGTGCTAGTGGTTTGGTACCAGGGGCGCGGGGCTACACCTTC
>NA|TRBJ2-6|NA|TRBV7-6
CASSWDSGANVLTF
TGTGCCAGCAGCTGGGACTCTGGGGCCAACGTCCTGACTTTC
>TRBD1|TRBJ2-7|NA|TRBV2
CASRDRGYEQYF
TGTGCCAGCAGGGACAGGGGCTACGAGCAGTACTTC
>NA|TRBJ1-2|once|TRBV24-1
CATRGADRLDGYTF
TGTGCCACCAGAGGGGCGGACAGATTAGATGGCTACACCTTC
>NA|TRBJ2-6|few|TRBV5-1
CASSAGTYGANVLTF
TGCGCCAGCAGCGCAGGGACTTATGGGGCCAACGTCCTGACTTTC
>TRBD1|TRBJ2-7|NA|TRBV5-1
CASSWTGTGSSYEQYF
TGCGCCAGCAGCTGGACCGGGACAGGGAGCTCCTACGAGCAGTACTTC
>NA|TRBJ2-3|once|TRBV11-2
CASSFPGLQTDTQYF
TGTGCCAGCAGCTTCCCAGGACTACAGACAGATACGCAGTATTTT
>NA|TRBJ2-3|NA|TRBV5-1
CASSLEEGLSTDTQYF
TGCGCCAGCAGCTTGGAAGAGGGATTAAGCACAGATACGCAGTATTTT
>NA|TRBJ1-3|NA|TRBV7-2
CASSSGPGNTIYF
TGTGCCAGCAGCTCAGGTCCGGGAAACACCATATATTTT
>NA|TRBJ2-5|NA|TRBV12-1
CASSFSCSSETQYF
TGTGCCAGCAGCTTTAGTTGCTCCTCGGAGACCCAGTACTTC
>NA|TRBJ2-2|NA|TRBV20-1
CSASTGTGELFF
TGCAGTGCTAGTACCGGGACCGGGGAGCTGTTTTTT
>NA|TRBJ2-1|few|TRBV20-1
CSAREVWQFF
TGCAGTGCTAGAGAGGTTTGGCAGTTCTTC
>TRBD1|TRBJ1-2|hyperexpanded|TRBV27
CASSFLGQAGGYTF
TGTGCCAGCAGTTTCTTGGGACAGGCAGGCGGCTACACCTTC
>NA|TRBJ2-2|NA|TRBV27
CASSLKRGQGKTGELFF
TGTGCCAGCAGTTTAAAAAGAGGTCAGGGGAAGACCGGGGAGCTGTTTTTT
>NA|TRBJ1-3|few|TRBV7-9
CASSAQGSYSGNTIYF
TGTGCCAGCAGCGCCCAGGGGTCGTACTCTGGAAACACCATATATTTT
>NA|TRBJ2-5|NA|TRBV27
CASSFRQKETQYF
TGTGCCAGCAGTTTTCGGCAGAAGGAGACCCAGTACTTC
>NA|TRBJ2-5|once|TRBV5-4
CASSGGLPGQETQYF
TGTGCCAGCAGCGGAGGCCTTCCGGGCCAAGAGACCCAGTACTTC
>NA|TRBJ1-1|hyperexpanded|TRBV5-1
CASSLIPRRDAFF
TGCGCCAGCAGCTTAATTCCCCGACGTGATGCTTTCTTT
>NA|TRBJ2-7|NA|TRBV9
CASSTAGYSYEQYF
TGTGCCAGCAGCACCGCGGGTTACTCCTACGAGCAGTACTTC
>NA|TRBJ2-6|NA|TRBV7-6
CASSFWLGGYSGANVLTF
TGTGCCAGCAGCTTCTGGCTAGGGGGATACTCTGGGGCCAACGTCCTGACTTTC
>NA|TRBJ1-1|NA|TRBV7-9
CASSTPRETWGTEAFF
TGTGCCAGCAGCACCCCCCGGGAGACCTGGGGCACTGAAGCTTTCTTT
>NA|TRBJ2-7|few|TRBV6-1
CASSEWWTSVSYEQYF
TGTGCCAGCAGTGAATGGTGGACATCGGTGAGCTACGAGCAGTACTTC
>NA|TRBJ2-4|NA|TRBV6-5
CASSYTRRLAKNIQYF
TGTGCCAGCAGTTACACAAGACGTTTAGCCAAAAACATTCAGTACTTC
>NA|TRBJ2-7|NA|TRBV6-5
CASSSHRTSYEQYF
TGTGCCAGCAGCTCCCACCGGACATCGTACGAGCAGTACTTC
>TRBD2|TRBJ2-1|NA|TRBV3-1/TRBV3-2
CASSQDRTSGSNEQFF
TGTGCCAGCAGCCAAGATAGGACTAGCGGGAGTAATGAGCAGTTCTTC
>TRBD2|TRBJ2-7|few|TRBV4-2
CASSRGTSGGEQYF
TGTGCCAGCAGCCGAGGGACTAGCGGGGGGGAGCAGTACTTC
>NA|TRBJ2-1|NA|TRBV5-1
CASSYGLYNEQFF
TGCGCCAGCAGCTACGGACTCTACAATGAGCAGTTCTTC
>TRBD1|TRBJ1-6|hyperexpanded|TRBV6-5
CASQQGGAFNSPLHF
TGTGCCAGCCAACAGGGGGGTGCTTTTAATTCACCCCTCCACTTT
>TRBD2|TRBJ2-2|hyperexpanded|TRBV6-5
CASSFGTSGTRGLFF
TGTGCCAGCAGTTTCGGGACTAGCGGGACCCGGGGGCTGTTTTTT
>NA|TRBJ1-3|NA|TRBV9
CASSVNLRTGNTIYF
TGTGCCAGCAGCGTAAATTTAAGGACTGGAAACACCATATATTTT
>TRBD2|TRBJ2-7|NA|TRBV7-9
CASSRSGTSGIYEQYF
TGTGCCAGCAGCCGGTCGGGGACTAGCGGTATCTACGAGCAGTACTTC
>NA|TRBJ1-5|few|TRBV7-7
CASSLGWGQPQHF
TGTGCCAGCAGCTTAGGGTGGGGTCAGCCCCAGCATTTT
>TRBD2|TRBJ2-7|NA|TRBV28
CASSLGLAGMEQYF
TGTGCCAGCAGTTTGGGACTAGCGGGGATGGAGCAGTACTTC
>NA|TRBJ2-1|NA|TRBV7-8
CASSFDPRDFSSYNEQFF
TGTGCCAGCAGCTTTGACCCCCGGGACTTTAGCTCCTACAATGAGCAGTTCTTC
>NA|TRBJ2-7|NA|TRBV6-1
CASSEQGNEQYF
TGTGCCAGCAGTGAACAGGGCAATGAGCAGTACTTC
>TRBD1|TRBJ1-2|hyperexpanded|TRBV5-5
CASSLGTGYGYTF
TGTGCCAGCAGCTTGGGGACAGGCTATGGCTACACCTTC
>NA|TRBJ2-3|NA|TRBV15
CATSRQPVDTQYF
TGTGCCACCAGCCGGCAGCCCGTGGATACGCAGTATTTT
>TRBD1|TRBJ2-3|NA|TRBV6-5
CASSRDSRDTQYF
TGTGCCAGCAGCCGGGACAGCCGCGATACGCAGTATTTT
>NA|TRBJ2-6|few|TRBV5-8
CASVWSGANVLTF
TGTGCCAGCGTTTGGTCGGGGGCCAACGTCCTGACTTTC
>NA|TRBJ2-2|NA|TRBV4-1
CASSLSESNTGELFF
TGCGCCAGCAGCCTGTCAGAATCGAACACCGGGGAGCTGTTTTTT
>NA|TRBJ2-2|NA|TRBV11-3
CASSLWGNTGELFF
TGTGCCAGCAGCTTATGGGGGAACACCGGGGAGCTGTTTTTT
>TRBD1|TRBJ2-2|NA|TRBV29-1
CSVGDRGPFANTGELFF
TGCAGCGTGGGGGACAGGGGGCCGTTCGCGAACACCGGGGAGCTGTTTTTT
>TRBD1|TRBJ2-2|NA|TRBV7-7
CASSSRQGASTGELFF
TGTGCTAGCAGCTCACGACAGGGGGCGAGCACCGGGGAGCTGTTTTTT
>NA|TRBJ1-3|few|TRBV7-8
CASSPGTLSGNTIYF
TGTGCCAGCAGCCCCGGGACACTCTCTGGAAACACCATATATTTT
>NA|TRBJ2-6|NA|TRBV11-2
CASSGKQTSTKSGQRPDF
TGTGCCAGCAGCGGTAAGCAAACAAGCACAAAGTCGGGCCAACGTCCTGATTTC
>TRBD2|TRBJ2-5|NA|TRBV5-4
CASSLPGGATETQYF
TGTGCCAGCAGCTTGCCGGGGGGTGCCACGGAGACCCAGTACTTC
>TRBD2|TRBJ2-3|few|TRBV18
CASSPSLAGGPDTQYF
TGTGCCAGCTCACCATCCCTAGCGGGGGGGCCAGATACGCAGTATTTT